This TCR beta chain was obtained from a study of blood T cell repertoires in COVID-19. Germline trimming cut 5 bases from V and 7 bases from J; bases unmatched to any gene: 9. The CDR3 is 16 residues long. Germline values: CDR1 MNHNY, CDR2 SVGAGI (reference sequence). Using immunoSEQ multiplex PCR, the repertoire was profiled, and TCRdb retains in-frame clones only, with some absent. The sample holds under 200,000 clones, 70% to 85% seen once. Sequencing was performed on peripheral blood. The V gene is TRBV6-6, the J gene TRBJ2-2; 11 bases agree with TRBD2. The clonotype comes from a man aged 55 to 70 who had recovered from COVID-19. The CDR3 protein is CASSQRSGGASGELFF. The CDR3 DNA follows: TGTGCCAGCAGTCAACGTAGCGGGGGGGCTAGCGGGGAGCTGTTTTTT.